Listed below are T cell receptor beta chains from one sample, sequenced in a study of blood T cell repertoires in COVID-19. Sequencing used immunoSEQ multiplex PCR; TCRdb keeps in-frame clones, though not all of them. The sample carries under 200,000 clones, about 85% recorded once. Sequenced sample: peripheral blood. The source of these receptors is a woman at least 80 years old with acute or convalescent COVID-19. CDR3s include the opening cysteine and the closing phenylalanine or tryptophan. The order of the fields is D gene, J gene, clone size, V gene, CDR3 protein, CDR3 DNA. The D gene is left open where the match is weak. Not every row has a clone size; where given, it reads once, few, many or a size class.

d_call: TRBD1
j_call: TRBJ1-2
clone_size: -
v_call: TRBV11-3
cdr3_aa: CASRLEGDRWNGYTF
cdr3_nt: TGTGCCAGCAGATTAGAGGGGGACAGGTGGAATGGCTACACCTTC

d_call: -
j_call: TRBJ1-2
clone_size: -
v_call: TRBV19
cdr3_aa: CASSPTLANYGYTF
cdr3_nt: TGTGCCAGTAGTCCCACCCTAGCTAACTATGGCTACACCTTC

d_call: -
j_call: TRBJ2-3
clone_size: -
v_call: TRBV20-1
cdr3_aa: CSAGRRDTQYF
cdr3_nt: TGCAGTGCCGGAAGGAGGGATACGCAGTATTTT

d_call: TRBD1
j_call: TRBJ2-7
clone_size: -
v_call: TRBV3-1/TRBV3-2
cdr3_aa: CASSQTRDRGAGEQYF
cdr3_nt: TGTGCCAGCAGCCAAACCCGGGACAGGGGAGCGGGCGAGCAGTACTTC

d_call: TRBD1
j_call: TRBJ1-1
clone_size: -
v_call: TRBV11-2
cdr3_aa: CASSTTGGNTEAFF
cdr3_nt: TGTGCCAGCAGCACGACAGGGGGTAACACTGAAGCTTTCTTT

d_call: TRBD2
j_call: TRBJ2-2
clone_size: few
v_call: TRBV2
cdr3_aa: CASQGLAGGTGELFF
cdr3_nt: TGTGCCAGCCAAGGACTAGCGGGAGGCACCGGGGAGCTGTTTTTT

d_call: -
j_call: TRBJ1-2
clone_size: -
v_call: TRBV25-1
cdr3_aa: CASSESVTTTDYGYTF
cdr3_nt: TGTGCCAGCAGTGAATCAGTTACGACAACGGACTATGGCTACACCTTC

d_call: -
j_call: TRBJ2-2
clone_size: -
v_call: TRBV30
cdr3_aa: CAWSVPPLYTGELFF
cdr3_nt: TGTGCCTGGAGTGTACCTCCACTCTACACCGGGGAGCTGTTTTTT

d_call: TRBD1
j_call: TRBJ1-2
clone_size: -
v_call: TRBV7-9
cdr3_aa: CASSSQGVDYGYTF
cdr3_nt: TGTGCCAGCAGCTCACAGGGGGTGGACTATGGCTACACCTTC

d_call: TRBD2
j_call: TRBJ2-1
clone_size: -
v_call: TRBV18
cdr3_aa: CASSASGAYNEQFF
cdr3_nt: TGTGCCAGCTCAGCTAGCGGGGCTTACAATGAGCAGTTCTTC

d_call: TRBD2
j_call: TRBJ2-1
clone_size: -
v_call: TRBV11-3
cdr3_aa: CASSLTAGGSYNEQFF
cdr3_nt: TGTGCCAGCAGCCTCACGGCGGGAGGGTCCTACAATGAGCAGTTCTTC

d_call: -
j_call: TRBJ2-2
clone_size: -
v_call: TRBV14
cdr3_aa: CASSQDFGVGELFF
cdr3_nt: TGTGCCAGCAGCCAAGATTTCGGAGTCGGGGAGCTGTTTTTT

d_call: TRBD2
j_call: TRBJ2-2
clone_size: -
v_call: TRBV7-8
cdr3_aa: CASSSSAGGPPGELFF
cdr3_nt: TGTGCCAGCAGCTCCTCAGCGGGAGGCCCACCCGGGGAGCTGTTTTTT

d_call: TRBD1
j_call: TRBJ1-5
clone_size: -
v_call: TRBV27
cdr3_aa: CASRLTRQGSNQPQHF
cdr3_nt: TGTGCCAGCAGACTAACACGACAGGGAAGCAATCAGCCCCAGCATTTT

d_call: -
j_call: TRBJ1-1
clone_size: -
v_call: TRBV12-3/TRBV12-4
cdr3_aa: CASSFMTEAFF
cdr3_nt: TGTGCCAGCAGTTTTATGACTGAAGCTTTCTTT

d_call: TRBD1
j_call: TRBJ1-3
clone_size: -
v_call: TRBV6-1
cdr3_aa: CASSEEGGTGAPGNTIYF
cdr3_nt: TGTGCCAGCAGTGAAGAGGGGGGGACAGGGGCTCCTGGAAACACCATATATTTT

d_call: -
j_call: TRBJ2-3
clone_size: -
v_call: TRBV6-6
cdr3_aa: CASSYPGQLTDTQYF
cdr3_nt: TGTGCCAGCAGTTACCCTGGACAGCTCACAGATACGCAGTATTTT

d_call: -
j_call: TRBJ1-2
clone_size: -
v_call: TRBV5-6
cdr3_aa: CASSLRTRDGYTF
cdr3_nt: TGTGCCAGCAGCTTGCGCACACGGGATGGCTACACCTTC

d_call: -
j_call: TRBJ1-1
clone_size: -
v_call: TRBV5-4
cdr3_aa: CASGPGTEAFF
cdr3_nt: TGTGCCAGCGGGCCGGGGACTGAAGCTTTCTTT

d_call: TRBD2
j_call: TRBJ2-1
clone_size: once
v_call: TRBV5-4
cdr3_aa: CASSRDYNNEQFF
cdr3_nt: TGTGCCAGCAGCCGGGACTACAACAATGAGCAGTTCTTC

d_call: -
j_call: TRBJ1-4
clone_size: -
v_call: TRBV5-1
cdr3_aa: CASSLEGLATNEKLFF
cdr3_nt: TGCGCCAGCAGCTTGGAGGGACTGGCAACTAATGAAAAACTGTTTTTT

d_call: TRBD1
j_call: TRBJ1-2
clone_size: -
v_call: TRBV2
cdr3_aa: CASSDVTGGIVYGYTF
cdr3_nt: TGTGCCAGCAGTGATGTGACAGGGGGGATAGTTTATGGCTACACCTTC

d_call: TRBD1
j_call: TRBJ1-2
clone_size: once
v_call: TRBV28
cdr3_aa: CASSLWQGAGYTF
cdr3_nt: TGTGCCAGCAGTTTATGGCAGGGGGCGGGCTACACCTTC

d_call: TRBD1
j_call: TRBJ2-7
clone_size: -
v_call: TRBV19
cdr3_aa: CASSEQGMVREQYF
cdr3_nt: TGTGCCAGTAGTGAACAGGGGATGGTGAGAGAGCAGTACTTC

d_call: -
j_call: TRBJ2-7
clone_size: once
v_call: TRBV28
cdr3_aa: CASSPGHLHSYEQYF
cdr3_nt: TGTGCCAGCAGCCCGGGACACCTCCATTCCTACGAGCAGTACTTC

d_call: -
j_call: TRBJ1-2
clone_size: -
v_call: TRBV24-1
cdr3_aa: CATSDLSRLYGYTF
cdr3_nt: TGTGCCACCAGTGATTTGTCGCGTTTATATGGCTACACCTTC

d_call: -
j_call: TRBJ1-2
clone_size: -
v_call: TRBV19
cdr3_aa: CASSIAAGLNYGYTF
cdr3_nt: TGTGCCAGTAGTATAGCGGCGGGGCTAAACTATGGCTACACCTTC

d_call: TRBD2
j_call: TRBJ2-1
clone_size: -
v_call: TRBV27
cdr3_aa: CASSPKTSGISFHNEQFF
cdr3_nt: TGTGCCAGCAGCCCAAAGACTAGCGGGATATCCTTCCACAATGAGCAGTTCTTC

d_call: TRBD2
j_call: TRBJ2-1
clone_size: once
v_call: TRBV14
cdr3_aa: CASSLLGGGGYNEQFF
cdr3_nt: TGTGCCAGCAGCCTCCTAGGCGGGGGAGGATACAATGAGCAGTTCTTC

d_call: TRBD2
j_call: TRBJ2-3
clone_size: -
v_call: TRBV6-5
cdr3_aa: CASSLGGGPTDTQYF
cdr3_nt: TGTGCCAGCTCCCTGGGGGGAGGGCCGACAGATACGCAGTATTTT

d_call: TRBD2
j_call: TRBJ2-7
clone_size: -
v_call: TRBV2
cdr3_aa: CASRQRESTYEQYF
cdr3_nt: TGTGCCAGCAGACAGCGGGAGTCCACCTACGAGCAGTACTTC

d_call: -
j_call: TRBJ1-5
clone_size: -
v_call: TRBV18
cdr3_aa: CASSRSSNQPQHF
cdr3_nt: TGTGCCAGCTCAAGAAGCAGCAATCAGCCCCAGCATTTT

d_call: -
j_call: TRBJ2-3
clone_size: once
v_call: TRBV7-8
cdr3_aa: CASSLVTGWDTDTQYF
cdr3_nt: TGTGCCAGCAGCTTAGTGACAGGCTGGGACACAGATACGCAGTATTTT